This T cell receptor (beta chain) originates from a study of beta chain features in type 1 diabetes. This clone turned up a few times. The CDR3 length is 10 residues. Trimming removed 2 bases at V and 5 bases at J, with 3 bases between. Germline V lookup: CDR1 DFQATT, CDR2 SNEGSKA (reference sequence). Reverse transcribing all isolated RNA meant expressed TCRB transcripts were sequenced. This table comes from immunoSEQ multiplex PCR, and its TCRdb copy is limited to in-frame clones, with some not included. The sample records roughly 250,000 clones, 9.6% being singletons. The material sequenced was naive CD4+ T cells from blood. This TCR was recovered from a woman between 18 and 30 years old in good health. V usage is TRBV20-1 and J usage is TRBJ1-1; D gene ambiguous. The CDR3 region has the DNA TGCAGTGCTAGATCAACTGAAGCTTTCTTT. The encoded protein is CSARSTEAFF.